This T cell receptor beta chain was observed in a study of OX40 agonist ivuxolimab in advanced cancers. The overall study: A mean age of about 56 years, range roughly 20 to 80, was recorded, and roughly 80% were male.

This clone was counted once. V was clipped by 3 bases and J by 6 bases; unmatched bases: 5. From germline, CDR1 is SGDLS and CDR2 YYNGEE. The CDR3 totals 13 residues. The repertoire was sequenced with immunoSEQ multiplex PCR; TCRdb's copy has only in-frame clones and lacks some. This table holds approximately 50,000 clones, roughly 94% found once. Sequenced here: CD4+ or CD8+ T cells sorted from blood, sampled in a trial of the OX40 agonist ivuxolimab. This TCR was recovered from an adult with an advanced solid tumor such as melanoma, head and neck, liver or kidney cancer. The chain has TRBV9 and TRBJ2-7; 8 bases align to TRBD2. The CDR3 DNA reads TGTGCCAGCAGCGCGACGGGGGGGAGCGAGCAGTACTTC. This codes for CASSATGGSEQYF.